These 28 T cell receptor beta chains share one sample of origin, sequenced in a study of cytomegalovirus exposure and HLA in healthy donors. In the PCR, 60 Vbeta and 13 Jbeta primers were used. Using immunoSEQ multiplex PCR, the repertoire was profiled, and TCRdb retains in-frame clones only, with some absent. This table holds 65,000 to 95,000 clones, approximately 80% found once. The sequencing sample was made of PBMCs. These TCRs come from a human donor in good health.

The V gene is TRBV6-1, the J gene TRBJ1-2; D may be TRBD1 (6 bases). This CDR3 has 13 amino acids. The germline V gene encodes CDR1 MNHNS and CDR2 SASEGT. Trimming shortened V by 6 bases and J by 2 bases, and 10 bases separated the two germline ends. CDR3 amino acids: CASRETGNYGYTF. DNA for the CDR3: TGTGCCAGCAGGGAAACAGGGAACTATGGCTACACCTTC.

This clone was seen just once. This chain connects TRBV4-2 to TRBJ2-5; TRBD2 matches 9 bases. The germline V gene encodes CDR1 LGHNA and CDR2 YNFKEQ. This CDR3 is built from 16 residues. After removal of 1 base from V and 2 bases from J, the junction contained 5 bases not matched to a gene. CDR3 loop: CASSQVSSGTQETQYF. CDR3 in DNA: TGTGCCAGCAGCCAAGTCTCTAGCGGGACACAAGAGACCCAGTACTTC.

This clone has just one count. The chain recombines TRBV11-2 with TRBJ1-5, with D possibly TRBD1 on 6 matching bases. The CDR3 sequence is 13 residues long. The V end lost 3 bases, the J end lost 7 bases, and 10 bases lay between the germline ends. Germline V gives CDR1 SGHAT, CDR2 FQNNGV. CDR3 loop: CASSFGDRQPQHF. CDR3 coding DNA: TGTGCCAGCAGCTTCGGCGACAGGCAGCCCCAGCATTTT.

The gene calls are TRBV6-1 and TRBJ2-1; 8 bases fit TRBD2. Germline V gene lookup returns CDR1 MNHNS and CDR2 SASEGT. This CDR3 is 14 amino acids long. V lost 8 bases to trimming and J lost 7 bases; unmatched junction nucleotides: 10. This CDR3 reads CASSRGGEGNEQFF. CDR3 coding DNA: TGTGCCAGCTCTCGGGGGGGTGAAGGGAATGAGCAGTTCTTC.

On this clone: The junction departs from germline at one end; a sequencing error may be responsible. The chain employs TRBV7-7 and TRBJ2-5; 13 bases line up with TRBD2. CDR1 is SSHAT, CDR2 FNYEAQ, per germline (reference sequence). This CDR3 is built from 15 residues. CDR3 DNA: TGTGCTAGCAGCACTAGCGGGGGGGCCGTAGAGACCCAGTACTTC. Translating gives CASSTSGGAVETQYF.

This clone was seen a few times. This rearrangement joins TRBV5-6 to TRBJ2-7, with D possibly matching TRBD1 (6 bases). The germline V gene has CDR1 SGHDT and CDR2 YYEEEE. The CDR3 contains 13 residues. V dropped 6 bases and J dropped 0 bases, with 10 bases sitting between them. DNA for the CDR3: TGTGCCAGCACCTTACAGGGCTCCTACGAGCAGTACTTC. Amino acid sequence: CASTLQGSYEQYF.

This chain uses TRBV9 with TRBJ2-7; D is perhaps TRBD2 (7 bases). The germline gives CDR1 SGDLS, CDR2 YYNGEE. The V gene lost 3 bases and the J gene lost 2 bases, with 12 bases spanning the gap. CDR3 length equals 14 residues. CDR3 sequence (DNA): TGTGCCAGCAGCGAGGGGGGGGCGGCCTACGAGCAGTACTTC. This codes for CASSEGGAAYEQYF.

The rearrangement joins TRBV2 to TRBJ1-3; D might be TRBD1 (5 bases). CDR1 is SNHLY, CDR2 FYNNEI, per germline. With 6 bases removed from V and 0 bases from J, the gap between germline ends came to 9 bases. The CDR3 runs to 14 residues. The CDR3 DNA is TGTGCCAGCAGGGCAGGGTACTCTGGAAACACCATATATTTT. This codes for CASRAGYSGNTIYF.

A word on this clone: A read error may produce the germline difference seen at one junction end. Distinct nucleotide sequences in the sample also encode this CDR3. The V call is TRBV25-1, the J call TRBJ1-1; a possible D gene is TRBD1 (6 bases). Germline CDR1 and CDR2: MGHDK and SYGVNS. The CDR3 is 15 residues long. The DNA for the CDR3 is TGTGCCAGCAGTGCCGAAGGGCAGGGGAACACTGAAGCCTTCTTT. Amino acid sequence: CASSAEGQGNTEAFF.

A remark on this clone: A junction end diverges from the germline sequence, so it may reflect a read error. The V gene is TRBV29-1, the J gene TRBJ1-2, with TRBD1 matching 7 bases. Germline CDR1 reads SQVTM; CDR2 reads ANQGSEA. This CDR3 region has 13 residues. CDR3 protein: CSVSGGSNYGYPF. The DNA of the CDR3 is TGCAGCGTATCAGGGGGGTCTAACTATGGCTACCCCTTC.

The V call is TRBV7-9, the J call TRBJ2-1; the D gene is possibly TRBD2 (6 bases). This CDR3 region has 15 residues. Germline V gene data show CDR1 as SEHNR and CDR2 as FQNEAQ (reference sequence). V was shortened by 5 bases and J by 4 bases, with 15 bases between the two germline ends. In DNA, the CDR3 is TGTGCCAGCAGCCCCGGCCCGGGAGAATACAATGAGCAGTTCTTC. This encodes CASSPGPGEYNEQFF.

The rearrangement joins TRBV7-2 to TRBJ2-3; 11 nucleotides line up with TRBD2. V lost 3 bases and J lost 2; bases outside the gene matches: 7. The CDR3 has 17 amino acids. Germline assignment: CDR1 SGHTA and CDR2 FQGNSA. CDR3 loop: CASSFGSGGVYTDTQYF. CDR3 DNA: TGTGCCAGCAGCTTTGGTAGCGGGGGGGTTTACACAGATACGCAGTATTTT.

This clone showed up just a few times. The rearrangement joins TRBV5-4 to TRBJ2-1, with no clear D. In germline, CDR1 is SGHNT, CDR2 YYREEE (reference sequence). V lost 0 bases, J lost 7 bases, and 5 bases lay in between. The CDR3 runs 12 residues. CDR3 coding DNA: TGTGCCAGCAGCTTGGGGCAAAATGAGCAGTTCTTC. Translating it yields CASSLGQNEQFF.

This sequence joins TRBV7-8 and TRBJ2-2, with 9 bases lining up with TRBD1. Germline CDR1 reads SGHVS; CDR2 reads FQNEAQ. Unmatched junction bases numbered 5, after V lost 5 bases and J lost 1 base. The CDR3 length is 16 residues. The CDR3 DNA follows: TGTGCCAGCAGCCGCGGGACAGGGAGGAACACCGGGGAGCTGTTTTTT. Translated, it gives CASSRGTGRNTGELFF.

There are many counts of this clone. CDR3 protein: CASSQRGGYEQYF. In DNA, the CDR3 is TGTGCCAGCAGCCAGCGGGGGGGGTACGAGCAGTACTTC. This sequence joins TRBV13 and TRBJ2-7; 10 nucleotides align to TRBD2. J gave up 4 bases and V 5 bases, and 2 bases lay outside the gene matches. Germline lookup yields CDR1 PRHDT and CDR2 FYEKMQ (reference sequence). This CDR3 has 13 amino acids.

The V and J genes are TRBV25-1 and TRBJ2-3; 8 bases align to TRBD2. There are 17 residues in the CDR3. Per the germline V gene, CDR1 is MGHDK and CDR2 is SYGVNS. Trimming at V came to 4 bases and at J to 0 bases, leaving 9 bases not matched to a gene. CDR3 protein: CASSGTAGVSSTDTQYF. The CDR3 DNA reads TGTGCCAGCAGTGGAACAGCGGGGGTTTCTAGCACAGATACGCAGTATTTT.

V gene TRBV9 combines with J gene TRBJ2-7, with D possibly TRBD2 on 6 matching bases. Looked up from germline, CDR1 is SGDLS and CDR2 is YYNGEE. The CDR3 runs 14 residues. Trimming shortened V by 0 bases and J by 3 bases, and 10 bases separated the two germline ends. CDR3 residues: CASSVGTGDYEQYF. The CDR3 nucleotides are TGTGCCAGCAGCGTAGGGACGGGGGACTACGAGCAGTACTTC. Variable domain in full (rest from reference TRBV9 and TRBJ2-7): DSGVTQTPKHLITATGQRVTLRCSPRSGDLSVYWYQQSLDQGLQFLIQYYNGEERAKGNILERFSAQQFPDLHSELNLSSLELGDSALYFCASSVGTGDYEQYFGPGTRLTVT.

The chain is built from TRBV4-3 and TRBJ1-2; 9 positions match TRBD1. The CDR3 length is 14 residues. CDR1 LGHNA and CDR2 YSLEER come from the germline V gene. V was pared by 4 bases and J by 8 bases, with 8 bases of the junction left unmatched. CDR3 in DNA: TGCGCCAGCAGCCGGGACAGGGTTGACGGAGGCTACACCTTC. Translated: CASSRDRVDGGYTF.

The CDR3 sequence is CATSRGRTATNEKLFF. In DNA form, the CDR3 reads TGTGCCACCAGCAGAGGGAGGACAGCAACTAATGAAAAACTGTTTTTT. The chain recombines TRBV15 with TRBJ1-4; maybe TRBD1 (6 bases). Germline V CDR1 and CDR2: LNHNV, YYDKDF (reference sequence). The CDR3 loop spans 16 amino acids. V was pared by 1 base and J by 0 bases, with 9 bases between. Supplemented by reference TRBV15 and TRBJ1-4, the full variable domain reads DAMVIQNPRYQVTQFGKPVTLSCSQTLNHNVMYWYQQKSSQAPKLLFHYYDKDFNNEADTPDNFQSRRPNTSFCFLDIRSPGLGDTAMYLCATSRGRTATNEKLFFGSGTQLSVL.

This chain joins TRBV27 and TRBJ1-5; 8 bases map to TRBD1. The CDR3 covers 16 residues. V shed 6 bases, J shed 3 bases, and the junction held 10 bases outside the gene matches. Germline loops: CDR1 MNHEY, CDR2 SMNVEV (reference sequence). Written as DNA, the CDR3 is TGTGCCAGCAGGAAAACCGGGACAGGAGTCAATCAGCCCCAGCATTTT. This sequence encodes CASRKTGTGVNQPQHF.

This clone was recorded once. The rearrangement uses TRBV5-1 and TRBJ1-1; weak D call: TRBD1 (5 bases). The CDR3 runs to 15 residues. Per the germline V gene, CDR1 is SGHRS and CDR2 is YFSETQ. Trimming removed 0 bases from V and 5 bases from J, with 14 bases in between. CDR3 amino acids: CASSLAVGGRTEAFF. For the CDR3, the DNA is TGCGCCAGCAGCTTGGCCGTCGGGGGTAGGACTGAAGCTTTCTTT.

The CDR3 protein is CASSLADKNIQYF. CDR3 coding DNA: TGTGCCAGCAGCTTGGCCGACAAAAACATTCAGTACTTC. The chain links TRBV7-9 to TRBJ2-4; D ambiguous. There are 13 residues in the CDR3. Germline V lookup: CDR1 SEHNR, CDR2 FQNEAQ (reference sequence). The V gene lost 3 bases and the J gene lost 3 bases, with 6 bases spanning the gap.

V is TRBV19 and J is TRBJ2-7; a weak D match, TRBD1 (6 bases). Trimming took off 5 bases at V and 2 bases at J, with 16 bases between the two ends. This CDR3 has 15 amino acids. Germline CDR1 is LNHDA and CDR2 is SQIVND (reference sequence). Here the CDR3 DNA reads TGTGCCAGTAGTGCGTCAGGGGTCATTACCTACGAGCAGTACTTC. It yields the protein CASSASGVITYEQYF.

The gene calls are TRBV25-1 and TRBJ1-5; D is unresolved. CDR1 MGHDK and CDR2 SYGVNS come from the germline V gene. The V and J ends lost 5 bases and 9 bases respectively, with 20 bases between them. The CDR3 spans 15 residues. The CDR3 is CASSTQKTPRGPQHF. The CDR3, as DNA: TGTGCCAGCAGTACTCAGAAGACACCTCGTGGGCCCCAGCATTTT.

This clone was seen a handful of times. The genes are TRBV2 and TRBJ2-4, with 7 positions matching TRBD1. Germline values: CDR1 SNHLY, CDR2 FYNNEI. The CDR3 runs 15 residues. Trimming cost V 5 bases and J 6 bases; bases outside gene matches: 10. The chain's CDR3 is CASSPSQGVGNIQYF. In DNA, the CDR3 is TGTGCCAGCAGTCCATCCCAGGGGGTGGGAAACATTCAGTACTTC.

The chain combines TRBV6-1 with TRBJ2-7, with 9 bases matching TRBD2. Germline-derived CDR1 and CDR2 are MNHNS and SASEGT. The CDR3 runs to 15 residues. V lost 6 bases to trimming and J lost 3 bases; unmatched junction nucleotides: 9. The CDR3: CASRSSGGEVYEQYF. CDR3 in DNA: TGTGCCAGCAGGAGTAGCGGGGGAGAGGTCTACGAGCAGTACTTC.

In its sample, this clone was seen once. The chain carries TRBV19 and TRBJ1-1, with 10 nucleotides matching TRBD1. The CDR3 has 13 amino acids. V was clipped by 9 bases and J by 1 base; unmatched bases: 2. CDR1 LNHDA and CDR2 SQIVND come from the germline V gene (reference sequence). This chain's CDR3 is CASRTGGNTEAFF. The CDR3 DNA follows: TGTGCCAGCAGGACAGGGGGGAACACTGAAGCTTTCTTT.

V and J are TRBV5-1 and TRBJ2-3; TRBD2 matches at 13 bases. Germline V gene lookup returns CDR1 SGHRS and CDR2 YFSETQ. The CDR3 spans 19 residues. V lost 1 base and J lost 0; bases outside the gene matches: 8. The CDR3 protein is CASSLTPGTSGASTDTQYF. In DNA, the CDR3 is TGCGCCAGCAGCTTGACCCCTGGGACTAGCGGGGCGAGCACAGATACGCAGTATTTT.